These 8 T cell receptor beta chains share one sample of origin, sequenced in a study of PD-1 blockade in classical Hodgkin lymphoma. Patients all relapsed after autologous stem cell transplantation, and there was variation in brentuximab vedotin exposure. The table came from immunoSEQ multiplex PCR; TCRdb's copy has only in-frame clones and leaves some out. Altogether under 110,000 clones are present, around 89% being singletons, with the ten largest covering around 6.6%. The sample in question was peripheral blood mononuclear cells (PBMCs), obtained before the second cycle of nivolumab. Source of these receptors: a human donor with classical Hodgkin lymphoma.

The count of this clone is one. In nucleotides, the CDR3 is TGTGCCAGCAGCTTATCCGGGACGGTGAACACTGAAGCTTTCTTT. As protein: CASSLSGTVNTEAFF. The chain recombines TRBV11-3 with TRBJ1-1, with D tentatively TRBD1 (5 bases). The CDR3 runs to 15 residues. Trimming shortened V by 2 bases and J by 0 bases, and 10 bases separated the two germline ends. Germline V gene sequence: CDR1 SGHNT, CDR2 YENEEA.

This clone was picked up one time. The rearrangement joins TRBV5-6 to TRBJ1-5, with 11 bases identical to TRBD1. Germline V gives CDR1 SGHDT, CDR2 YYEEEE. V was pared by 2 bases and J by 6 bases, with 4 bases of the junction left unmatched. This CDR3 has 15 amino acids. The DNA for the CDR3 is TGTGCCAGCAGCTTCGGACAGGGGGCGGGTCAGCCCCAGCATTTT. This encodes CASSFGQGAGQPQHF.

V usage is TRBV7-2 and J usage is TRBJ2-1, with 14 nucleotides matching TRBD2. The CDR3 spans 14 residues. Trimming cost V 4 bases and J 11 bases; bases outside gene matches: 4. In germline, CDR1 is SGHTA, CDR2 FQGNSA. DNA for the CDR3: TGTGCCAGCAGCTCTAGGACTAGCGGGGGGCAGCAGTTCTTC. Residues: CASSSRTSGGQQFF.

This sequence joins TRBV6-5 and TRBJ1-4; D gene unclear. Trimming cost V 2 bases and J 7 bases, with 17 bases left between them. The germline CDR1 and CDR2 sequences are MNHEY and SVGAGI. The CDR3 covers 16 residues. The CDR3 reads CASSYGTTTPVEKLFF. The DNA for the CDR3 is TGTGCCAGCAGTTACGGCACGACAACCCCAGTTGAAAAACTGTTTTTT.

The CDR3 DNA reads TGTGCCAGCAGCTTACCCCATACAGGGGCTAGGAACACCATATATTTT. Translation gives CASSLPHTGARNTIYF. The V and J genes are TRBV7-8 and TRBJ1-3; TRBD1 agrees at 7 bases. The CDR3 runs to 16 residues. Germline trimming cut 2 bases from V and 7 bases from J; bases unmatched to any gene: 11. Germline V gene sequence: CDR1 SGHVS, CDR2 FQNEAQ.

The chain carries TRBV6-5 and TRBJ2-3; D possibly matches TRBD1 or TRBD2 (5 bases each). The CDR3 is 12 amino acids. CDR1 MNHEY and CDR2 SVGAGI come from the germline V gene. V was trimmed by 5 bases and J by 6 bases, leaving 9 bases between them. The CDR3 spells CASSRGYDTQYF. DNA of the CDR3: TGTGCCAGCAGTCGGGGCTATGATACGCAGTATTTT.

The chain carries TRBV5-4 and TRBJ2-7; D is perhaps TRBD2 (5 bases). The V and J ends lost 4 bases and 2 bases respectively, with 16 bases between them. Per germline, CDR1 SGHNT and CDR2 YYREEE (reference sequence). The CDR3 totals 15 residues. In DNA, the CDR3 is TGTGCCAGCAGCCTGGGTGGGAACGGGGCCTACGAGCAGTACTTC. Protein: CASSLGGNGAYEQYF. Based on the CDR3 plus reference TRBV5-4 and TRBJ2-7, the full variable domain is ETGVTQSPTHLIKTRGQQVTLRCSSQSGHNTVSWYQQALGQGPQFIFQYYREEENGRGNFPPRFSGLQFPNYSSELNVNALELDDSALYLCASSLGGNGAYEQYFGPGTRLTVT.

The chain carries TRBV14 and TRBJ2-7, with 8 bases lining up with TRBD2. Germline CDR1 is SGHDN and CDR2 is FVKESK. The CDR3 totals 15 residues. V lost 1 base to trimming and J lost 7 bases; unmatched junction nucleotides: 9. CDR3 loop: CASSQVTSVGLEQYF. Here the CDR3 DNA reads TGTGCCAGCAGCCAAGTGACTAGCGTGGGTCTGGAGCAGTACTTC. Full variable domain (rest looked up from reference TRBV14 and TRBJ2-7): EAGVTQFPSHSVIEKGQTVTLRCDPISGHDNLYWYRRVMGKEIKFLLHFVKESKQDESGMPNNRFLAERTGGTYSTLKVQPAELEDSGVYFCASSQVTSVGLEQYFGPGTRLTVT.